The 29 T cell receptor beta chains below were found in one sample sequenced in a study of blood T cells in healthy people across ages. For the second PCR, which ran for roughly 6 to 12 cycles, a sample-barcoded 5' primer and a J-beta primer mix were used. From the 5' RACE reads, TCRdb called clonotypes with MiXCR, one entry per CDR3 protein. The table includes 700,000 to 900,000 distinct CDR3 sequences, around a quarter detected once. These data were also filed under a second study, of T cells of mothers and their children.

Sample: blood. The receptors stem from a boy under 18 in good health.

A few counts support this clonotype. J is TRBJ2-2 and V is TRBV5-1; 14 bases are a match to TRBD2. CDR1 and CDR2 (germline): SGHRS, YFSETQ. The CDR3 runs 17 residues. V lost 6 bases and J lost 1; bases outside the gene matches: 5. This CDR3 reads CASKVGLAGENTGELFF. The CDR3 DNA is TGCGCCAGCAAAGTGGGACTAGCGGGGGAGAACACCGGGGAGCTGTTTTTT. Variable domain in full (rest from reference TRBV5-1 and TRBJ2-2): KAGVTQTPRYLIKTRGQQVTLSCSPISGHRSVSWYQQTPGQGLQFLFEYFSETQRNKGNFPGRFSGRQFSNSRSEMNVSTLELGDSALYLCASKVGLAGENTGELFFGEGSRLTVL.

This clonotype has a handful of counts. The V call is TRBV6-4, the J call TRBJ2-3, with TRBD2 matching 7 bases. The CDR3 covers 13 residues. Trimming removed 3 bases from V and 8 bases from J; junction bases left unmatched: 5. The germline CDR1 and CDR2 sequences are MRHNA and SNTAGT. The DNA of the CDR3 is TGTGCCAGCAGTGAAGAAGAGCGGGGTACGCAGTATTTT. Protein: CASSEEERGTQYF.

This clonotype was observed a handful of times. This chain joins TRBV18 and TRBJ1-2; no firm D call. Per germline, CDR1 KGHSH and CDR2 LQKENI. The CDR3 length is 14 residues. Trimming shortened V by 0 bases and J by 2 bases, and 7 bases separated the two germline ends. The CDR3 DNA reads TGTGCCAGCTCACCACCCTCACCCAACTATGGCTACACCTTC. Translation gives CASSPPSPNYGYTF.

This clonotype was picked up one time. The gene calls are TRBV7-2 and TRBJ2-5; D unresolved. Germline CDR1 reads SGHTA; CDR2 reads FQGNSA. CDR3 length: 14 amino acids. Trimming shortened V by 4 bases and J by 2 bases, and 11 bases separated the two germline ends. The CDR3 region has the DNA TGTGCCAGCAGCTCTACTACCTCACAAGAGACCCAGTACTTC. Protein product: CASSSTTSQETQYF. Complete variable domain (other parts from reference TRBV7-2 and TRBJ2-5): GAGVSQSPSNKVTEKGKDVELRCDPISGHTALYWYRQSLGQGLEFLIYFQGNSAPDKSGLPSDRFSAERTGGSVSTLTIQRTQQEDSAVYLCASSSTTSQETQYFGPGTRLLVL.

The chain employs TRBV29-1 and TRBJ2-5, with D perhaps matching TRBD2 (7 bases). There are 15 residues in the CDR3. The V end lost 3 bases, the J end lost 2 bases, and 16 bases lay between the germline ends. Germline CDR1 is SQVTM and CDR2 is ANQGSEA. The chain's CDR3 is CSVELRGLGQETQYF. CDR3 nucleotides: TGCAGCGTTGAGCTGCGGGGGCTCGGGCAAGAGACCCAGTACTTC.

This clonotype has just a few counts. The chain combines TRBV29-1 with TRBJ1-4, with D maybe TRBD1 (5 bases). Trimming left V 7 bases short and J 5 bases short, with 17 bases between. This CDR3 spans 14 amino acids. In germline, CDR1 is SQVTM, CDR2 ANQGSEA. CDR3 nucleotide sequence: TGCAGCGGGCGAGGGAGGCAGGGAAATGAAAAACTGTTTTTT. Translated: CSGRGRQGNEKLFF.

V gene TRBV10-3 combines with J gene TRBJ2-5, with D maybe TRBD2 (5 bases). The CDR3 runs to 14 residues. The germline V gene has CDR1 ENHRY and CDR2 SYGVKD. Trimming cost V 3 bases and J 5 bases, with 13 bases left between them. The CDR3 DNA sequence: TGTGCCATCAGTGAAATACTAGAGCTGGAGACCCAGTACTTC. This sequence encodes CAISEILELETQYF.

The chain employs TRBV19 and TRBJ1-5; D is uncertain. Germline V gene data show CDR1 as LNHDA and CDR2 as SQIVND (reference sequence). The CDR3 length is 15 residues. V gave up 0 bases and J gave up 0 bases, with 6 bases separating them. This CDR3 reads CASSIDRGSNQPQHF. CDR3 nucleotide sequence: TGTGCCAGTAGTATAGATCGGGGTAGCAATCAGCCCCAGCATTTT.

The rearrangement joins TRBV7-9 to TRBJ2-7; D is undetermined. Germline CDR1 reads SEHNR; CDR2 reads FQNEAQ (reference sequence). The CDR3 consists of 11 residues. V lost 5 bases, J lost 5 bases, and 7 bases lay in between. CDR3 amino acids: CASSVHHEQYF. In DNA, the CDR3 is TGTGCCAGCAGCGTACACCACGAGCAGTACTTC.

This clonotype was seen repeatedly, ten times or more. The chain carries TRBV2 and TRBJ2-1; no reliable D call. Trimming pared 5 bases from V and 3 bases from J, leaving 11 bases between. Germline CDR1 and CDR2: SNHLY and FYNNEI. The length of the CDR3 is 14 residues. In DNA, the CDR3 is TGTGCCAGCAGTCCTCGGACGGTCTACAATGAGCAGTTCTTC. Its translation: CASSPRTVYNEQFF.

The chain employs TRBV12-3 or TRBV12-4 and TRBJ1-1, with D perhaps TRBD1 (6 bases). This CDR3 spans 15 amino acids. Trimming took off 4 bases at V and 0 bases at J, with 12 bases between the two ends. CDR3 protein: CASSSDRRLNTEAFF. DNA for the CDR3: TGTGCCAGCAGTTCGGACAGACGCCTGAACACTGAAGCTTTCTTT.

This clonotype has a count of ten or more. The genes are TRBV29-1 and TRBJ2-5; 13 bases are shared with TRBD2. CDR3 length: 14 amino acids. Germline values: CDR1 SQVTM, CDR2 ANQGSEA. V shed 8 bases, J shed 1 base, and the junction held 4 bases outside the gene matches. CDR3 in amino acids: CSQGLAGPQETQYF. CDR3 DNA: TGCAGCCAGGGACTAGCGGGGCCCCAAGAGACCCAGTACTTC.

The genes are TRBV9 and TRBJ1-4; D is possibly TRBD1 (5 bases). The CDR3 spans 15 residues. V was cut by 0 bases and J by 4 bases, with 10 bases left in between. Per germline, CDR1 SGDLS and CDR2 YYNGEE. The CDR3: CASSVGLQDNEKLFF. The CDR3 DNA sequence: TGTGCCAGCAGCGTAGGTCTACAGGATAATGAAAAACTGTTTTTT.

This clonotype was counted only a few times. The rearrangement links TRBV2 to TRBJ2-7; D gene unclear. Germline CDR1 SNHLY, CDR2 FYNNEI. V was trimmed by 2 bases and J by 5 bases, leaving 13 bases between them. The CDR3 runs to 14 residues. The CDR3 loop reads CASSETGFFHEQYF. The DNA for the CDR3 is TGTGCCAGCAGTGAAACCGGTTTCTTCCACGAGCAGTACTTC.

This clonotype turned up a few times. The V and J genes are TRBV6-1 and TRBJ1-4; D not certain. The V gene's germline CDR1 is MNHNS and CDR2 SASEGT. The CDR3 has 14 residues. V shed 2 bases and J shed 12 bases, with 16 bases lying between them. This CDR3 reads CASSEPRQEAELFF. CDR3 DNA: TGTGCCAGCAGTGAACCCCGCCAGGAGGCGGAACTGTTTTTT.

This clonotype was detected only a few times. The chain carries TRBV2 and TRBJ1-1; the D is unclear. V was pared by 6 bases and J by 3 bases, with 8 bases between. This CDR3 region has 12 residues. CDR1 SNHLY and CDR2 FYNNEI come from the germline V gene. The DNA of the CDR3 is TGTGCCAGCAGGGTCACGGACACTGAAGCTTTCTTT. Translated, it gives CASRVTDTEAFF.

This clonotype appeared a few times. J is TRBJ2-7 and V is TRBV20-1; D is ambiguous. Trimming left V 3 bases short and J 0 bases short, with 15 bases between. Germline V CDR1 and CDR2: DFQATT, SNEGSKA (reference sequence). This CDR3 has 15 amino acids. CDR3 amino acids: CSASIPAWGSYEQYF. The CDR3 DNA reads as TGCAGTGCTAGTATCCCGGCGTGGGGCTCCTACGAGCAGTACTTC.

This clonotype was recorded a few times. V and J are TRBV20-1 and TRBJ2-3; possibly TRBD2 for D (5 bases). The CDR3 totals 15 residues. V lost 0 bases to trimming and J lost 1 base, with 11 bases between them. From germline, CDR1 is DFQATT and CDR2 SNEGSKA (reference sequence). In DNA, the CDR3 is TGCAGTGCTAGAGATGTCCGGGGAGGCACAGATACGCAGTATTTT. Translating it yields CSARDVRGGTDTQYF.

This clonotype has a handful of counts. This CDR3 reads CATSAGLQETQYF. CDR3 in DNA: TGTGCCACCAGCGCGGGACTTCAAGAGACCCAGTACTTC. This rearrangement joins TRBV15 to TRBJ2-5; TRBD2 is a possible D gene (6 bases). With 5 bases removed from V and 2 bases from J, the gap between germline ends came to 9 bases. Germline assignment: CDR1 LNHNV and CDR2 YYDKDF (reference sequence). CDR3 size: 13 residues.

The sample holds a few counts of this clonotype. The chain is built from TRBV5-1 and TRBJ2-3; D possibly corresponds to TRBD2 (5 bases). Germline values: CDR1 SGHRS, CDR2 YFSETQ. The CDR3 is made up of 17 amino acids. The V and J ends lost 3 bases and 1 base respectively, with 18 bases between them. Here the CDR3 reads CASSSRWGALGTDTQYF. CDR3 DNA sequence: TGCGCCAGCAGCTCCCGCTGGGGAGCGCTTGGCACAGATACGCAGTATTTT.

DNA for the CDR3: TGCGCCAGCAGCCAAGTGCAAAGGGATGAGCAGTTCTTC. Encoded protein: CASSQVQRDEQFF. This chain uses TRBV4-1 with TRBJ2-5; no clear D gene. The DNA matches TRBJ2-1 better at its end, which makes the J call doubtful. Per germline, CDR1 MGHRA and CDR2 YSYEKL. The CDR3 length is 13 residues.

The chain combines TRBV20-1 with TRBJ2-7; D not certain. Germline values: CDR1 DFQATT, CDR2 SNEGSKA (reference sequence). This CDR3 has 10 residues. CDR3: CRDPSREQYF. For the CDR3, the DNA is TGCAGGGACCCCAGTAGAGAGCAGTACTTC.

There are many counts of this clonotype. The chain carries TRBV20-1 and TRBJ2-7, with D possibly matching TRBD1 (5 bases). V lost 6 bases to trimming and J lost 5 bases, with 17 bases between them. CDR3 length: 13 amino acids. Germline V CDR1 and CDR2: DFQATT, SNEGSKA (reference sequence). The CDR3 protein is CSALKGPDDEQYF. In nucleotides, the CDR3 is TGCAGTGCCTTGAAGGGGCCCGATGACGAGCAGTACTTC.

The chain uses TRBV6-5 and TRBJ2-3, with D tentatively TRBD2 (5 bases). The length of the CDR3 is 18 residues. Trimming took 0 bases from V and 0 from J, leaving 16 bases between them. CDR1 is MNHEY, CDR2 SVGAGI, per germline. The CDR3 sequence: CASSYSSGYYYSTDTQYF. CDR3 bases: TGTGCCAGCAGTTACTCGAGCGGATATTATTACAGCACAGATACGCAGTATTTT.

The CDR3 DNA is TGTGCCAGCCGAGATACAGGGCTTTACGAGCAGTACTTC. The encoded protein is CASRDTGLYEQYF. The rearrangement links TRBV2 to TRBJ2-7; D may be TRBD1 (6 bases). The CDR3 contains 13 residues. Trimming took off 8 bases at V and 4 bases at J, with 15 bases between the two ends. CDR1 and CDR2 from the germline V gene are SNHLY and FYNNEI.

Only a few counts were recorded for this clonotype. The chain employs TRBV24-1 and TRBJ2-7; possible D gene TRBD2, 6 bases. V shed 6 bases and J shed 1 base, with 9 bases lying between them. The CDR3 has 13 amino acids. Germline V lookup: CDR1 KGHDR, CDR2 SFDVKD. The CDR3 sequence is CATSPEGSYEQYF. In nucleotides, the CDR3 is TGTGCCACCAGTCCGGAGGGGTCCTACGAGCAGTACTTC.

CDR3 protein: CASSSDLSTDTQYF. In nucleotides, the CDR3 is TGTGCCAGCAGTAGCGACCTCAGCACAGATACGCAGTATTTT. The chain couples TRBV27 to TRBJ2-3; D unclear. The CDR3 is 14 residues long. Trimming cost V 5 bases and J 0 bases, with 9 bases left between them. The germline V gene has CDR1 MNHEY and CDR2 SMNVEV (reference sequence).

In this sample, this clonotype turned up a few times. The rearrangement links TRBV18 to TRBJ2-7; D uncertain. The V gene's germline CDR1 is KGHSH and CDR2 LQKENI. The CDR3 covers 13 residues. V lost 1 base and J 5 bases, leaving 9 bases between the germline ends. CDR3 coding DNA: TGTGCCAGCTCACCACAGGATCTAGACGAGCAGTACTTC. This codes for CASSPQDLDEQYF.

The genes are TRBV7-2 and TRBJ2-4; maybe TRBD2 (6 bases). CDR1 is SGHTA, CDR2 FQGNSA, per germline. The V end was cut by 5 bases, the J end by 1 base, with 12 bases between. This CDR3 is 15 amino acids long. The CDR3 coding sequence is TGTGCCAGCAGCCGAGGCGGAGGGGCCAAAAACATTCAGTACTTC. This gives the protein CASSRGGGAKNIQYF.